This TCR beta chain came from a study of cytomegalovirus exposure and HLA in healthy donors. The PCR ran on 60 Vbeta and 13 Jbeta primers. Clones were read by immunoSEQ multiplex PCR, and TCRdb kept only the in-frame ones, dropping some. The table lists about 190,000 clones, roughly 73% of them singletons. This clone showed up just a few times. Germline values: CDR1 LNHNV, CDR2 YYDKDF (reference sequence). Losses at the gene ends were 5 bases for V and 7 bases for J; bases not matched to a gene: 5. The CDR3 runs 14 residues. The sequencing input was PBMCs. The sequence derives from a woman aged 25-40 years in good health and CMV-seropositive. This sequence joins TRBV15 and TRBJ1-4; TRBD1 matches 9 bases. The CDR3 sequence: CATSDRQGGEKLFF. CDR3 nucleotide sequence: TGTGCCACCAGCGATCGACAGGGGGGTGAAAAACTGTTTTTT.